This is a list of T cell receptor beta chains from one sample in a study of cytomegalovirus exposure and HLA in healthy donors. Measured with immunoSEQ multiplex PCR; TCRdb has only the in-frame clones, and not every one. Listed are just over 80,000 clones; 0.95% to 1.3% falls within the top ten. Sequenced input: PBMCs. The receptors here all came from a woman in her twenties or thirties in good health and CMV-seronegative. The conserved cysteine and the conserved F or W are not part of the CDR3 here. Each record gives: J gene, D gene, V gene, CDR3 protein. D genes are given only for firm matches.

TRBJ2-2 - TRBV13 ASTRGAGELF
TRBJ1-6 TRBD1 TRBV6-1 ASSEASGGFGSPLH
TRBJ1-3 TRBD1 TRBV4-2 ASSQANRGPGNTIY
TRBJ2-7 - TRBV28 ASSLGSDVEQY
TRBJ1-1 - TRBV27 ASSQGAGNTEAF
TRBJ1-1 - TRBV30 AWSPRGGDTEAF
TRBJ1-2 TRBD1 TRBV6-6 ASSYFGQGLDYGYT
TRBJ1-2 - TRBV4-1 ASSQTPGPGDGYT
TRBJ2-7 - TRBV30 AWSAGGASRGYEQY
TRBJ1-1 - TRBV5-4 ASSLGTEAEAF
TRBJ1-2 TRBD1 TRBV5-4 ASSLGQGANYGYT
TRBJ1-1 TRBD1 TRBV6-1 ASSGQAITEAF
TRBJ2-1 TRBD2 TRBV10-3 AISEKGLAGVNEQF
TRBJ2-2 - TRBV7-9 ASSSDTGELF
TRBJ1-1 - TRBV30 AWTLAAVSGTEAF
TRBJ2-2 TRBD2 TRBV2 ASSEGSAGGPAGELF
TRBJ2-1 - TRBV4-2 ASSQVAGAPYNEQF
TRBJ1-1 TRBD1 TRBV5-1 ASSQAQGGTEAF
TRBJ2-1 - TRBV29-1 SVQGYLLGNEQF
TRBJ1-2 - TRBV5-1 ASGDRGLDGYT
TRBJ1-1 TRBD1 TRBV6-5 ASSYSMTGENTEAF
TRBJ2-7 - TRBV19 ASSISAGDYYEQY
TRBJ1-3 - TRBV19 ASTGNGNTIY
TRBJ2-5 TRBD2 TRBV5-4 ASSALAGGNQETQY
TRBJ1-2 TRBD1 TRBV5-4 ASSFDRVPHGYT
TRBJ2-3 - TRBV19 ASSLGGSTDTQY
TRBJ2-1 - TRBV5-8 ASSLTGSSYNEQF
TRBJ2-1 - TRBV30 AWSVTGTSYNEQF
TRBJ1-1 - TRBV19 ASSIRHRVTEAF
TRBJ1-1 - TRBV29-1 SVAGEAEAF
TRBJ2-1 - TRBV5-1 ASSLVESYNEQF
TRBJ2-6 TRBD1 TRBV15 ATSNRGSGANVLT